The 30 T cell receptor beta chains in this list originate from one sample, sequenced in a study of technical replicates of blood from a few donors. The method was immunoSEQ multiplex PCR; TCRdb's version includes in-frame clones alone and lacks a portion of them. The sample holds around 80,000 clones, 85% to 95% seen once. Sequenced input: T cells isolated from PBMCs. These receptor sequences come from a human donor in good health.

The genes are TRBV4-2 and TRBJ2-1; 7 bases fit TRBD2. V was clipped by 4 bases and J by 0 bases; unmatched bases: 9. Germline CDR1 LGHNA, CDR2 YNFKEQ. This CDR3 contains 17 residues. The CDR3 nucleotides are TGTGCCAGCAGCCCCTGGGGGGGAACAAGCTCCTACAATGAGCAGTTCTTC. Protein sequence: CASSPWGGTSSYNEQFF.

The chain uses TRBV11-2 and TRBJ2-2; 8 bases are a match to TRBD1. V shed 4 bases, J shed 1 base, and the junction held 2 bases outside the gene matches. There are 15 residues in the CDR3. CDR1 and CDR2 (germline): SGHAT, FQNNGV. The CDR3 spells CASSSTGGNTGELFF. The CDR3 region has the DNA TGTGCCAGCAGCTCCACAGGGGGGAACACCGGGGAGCTGTTTTTT. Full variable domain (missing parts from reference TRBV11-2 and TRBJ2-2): EAGVAQSPRYKIIEKRQSVAFWCNPISGHATLYWYQQILGQGPKLLIQFQNNGVVDDSQLPKDRFSAERLKGVDSTLKIQPAKLEDSAVYLCASSSTGGNTGELFFGEGSRLTVL.

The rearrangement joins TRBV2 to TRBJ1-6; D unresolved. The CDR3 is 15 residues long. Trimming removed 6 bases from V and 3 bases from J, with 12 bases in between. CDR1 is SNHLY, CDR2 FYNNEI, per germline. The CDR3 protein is CASSLRGIYNSPLHF. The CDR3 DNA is TGTGCCAGCAGCCTCCGGGGTATCTATAATTCACCCCTCCACTTT.

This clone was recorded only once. The CDR3 here is CAISGMQGGNEQFF. DNA of the CDR3: TGTGCCATCAGCGGGATGCAGGGGGGAAATGAGCAGTTCTTC. The chain uses TRBV10-3 and TRBJ2-1; weak D call: TRBD1 (7 bases). Trimming took 6 bases from V and 7 from J, leaving 16 bases between them. The germline CDR1 and CDR2 sequences are ENHRY and SYGVKD. The CDR3 is made up of 14 amino acids.

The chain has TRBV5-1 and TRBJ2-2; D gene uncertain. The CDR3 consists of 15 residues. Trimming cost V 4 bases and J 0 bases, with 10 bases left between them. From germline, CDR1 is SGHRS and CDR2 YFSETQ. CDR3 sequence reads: CASSDRSTNTGELFF. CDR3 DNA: TGCGCCAGCAGCGACCGGAGTACGAACACCGGGGAGCTGTTTTTT. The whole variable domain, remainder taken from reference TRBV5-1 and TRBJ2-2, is KAGVTQTPRYLIKTRGQQVTLSCSPISGHRSVSWYQQTPGQGLQFLFEYFSETQRNKGNFPGRFSGRQFSNSRSEMNVSTLELGDSALYLCASSDRSTNTGELFFGEGSRLTVL.

CDR3: CASDRTGTISGANVLTF. The CDR3 nucleotides are TGTGCCAGCGATAGGACAGGGACGATTTCTGGGGCCAACGTCCTGACTTTC. The V gene is TRBV7-2, the J gene TRBJ2-6, with 8 bases that match TRBD1. V trimming: 8 bases; J trimming: 1 base; junction bases outside the gene matches: 10. The V gene's germline CDR1 is SGHTA and CDR2 FQGNSA. The CDR3 sequence is 17 residues long.

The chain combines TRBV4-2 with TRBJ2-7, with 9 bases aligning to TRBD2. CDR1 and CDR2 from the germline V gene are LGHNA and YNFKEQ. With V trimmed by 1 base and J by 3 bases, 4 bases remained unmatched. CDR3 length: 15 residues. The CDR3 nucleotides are TGTGCCAGCAGCCAAGCGGCGGGAGGGGACTACGAGCAGTACTTC. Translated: CASSQAAGGDYEQYF.

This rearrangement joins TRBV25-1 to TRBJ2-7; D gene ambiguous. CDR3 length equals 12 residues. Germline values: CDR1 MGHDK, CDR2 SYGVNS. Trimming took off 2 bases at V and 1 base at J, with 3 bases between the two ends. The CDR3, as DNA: TGTGCCAGCAGTGAACGTTCCTACGAGCAGTACTTC. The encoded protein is CASSERSYEQYF.

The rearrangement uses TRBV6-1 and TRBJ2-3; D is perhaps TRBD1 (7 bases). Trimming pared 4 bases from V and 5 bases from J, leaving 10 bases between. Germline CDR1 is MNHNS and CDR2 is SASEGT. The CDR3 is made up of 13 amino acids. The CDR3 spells CASSAGGGDTQYF. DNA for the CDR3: TGTGCCAGCAGTGCAGGGGGAGGAGATACGCAGTATTTT.

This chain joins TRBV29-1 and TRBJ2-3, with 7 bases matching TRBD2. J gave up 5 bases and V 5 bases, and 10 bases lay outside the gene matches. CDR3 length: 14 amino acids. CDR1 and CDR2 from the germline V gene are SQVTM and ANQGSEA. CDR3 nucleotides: TGCAGCGTTACTGGCGGGAGTCTCCTAGATACGCAGTATTTT. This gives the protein CSVTGGSLLDTQYF.

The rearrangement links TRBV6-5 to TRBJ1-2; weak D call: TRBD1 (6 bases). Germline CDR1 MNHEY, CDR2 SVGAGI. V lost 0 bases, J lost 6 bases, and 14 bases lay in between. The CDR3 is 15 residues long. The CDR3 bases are TGTGCCAGCAGTTACTCTTCTGGGGGCGATCATGGCTACACCTTC. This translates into CASSYSSGGDHGYTF.

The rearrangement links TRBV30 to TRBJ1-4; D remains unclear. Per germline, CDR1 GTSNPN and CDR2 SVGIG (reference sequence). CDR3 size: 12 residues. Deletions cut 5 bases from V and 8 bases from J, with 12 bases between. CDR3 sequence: CAWGRLGEKLFF. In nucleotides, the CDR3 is TGTGCCTGGGGGAGGCTGGGGGAAAAACTGTTTTTT.

The chain's CDR3 is CASSSRLAGAEETQYF. CDR3 DNA: TGTGCCAGCAGCTCCCGACTAGCGGGGGCTGAAGAGACCCAGTACTTC. The chain employs TRBV5-4 and TRBJ2-5; 12 bases map to TRBD2. This CDR3 has 16 amino acids. V lost 3 bases, J lost 3 bases, and 6 bases stayed unmatched. Germline assignment: CDR1 SGHNT and CDR2 YYREEE (reference sequence).

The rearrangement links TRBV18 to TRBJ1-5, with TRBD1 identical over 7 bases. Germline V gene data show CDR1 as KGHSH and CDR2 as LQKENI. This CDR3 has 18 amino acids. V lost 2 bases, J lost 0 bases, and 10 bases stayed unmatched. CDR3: CASSPRDSPVGSNQPQHF. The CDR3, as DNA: TGTGCCAGCTCACCAAGGGACAGTCCAGTCGGTAGCAATCAGCCCCAGCATTTT.

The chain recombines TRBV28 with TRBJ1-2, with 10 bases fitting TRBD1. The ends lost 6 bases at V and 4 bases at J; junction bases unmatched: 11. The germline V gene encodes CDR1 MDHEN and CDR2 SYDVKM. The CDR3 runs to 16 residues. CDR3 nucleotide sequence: TGTGCCAGCAGCGACAGGGGGCGGCGTAATGGCTATGGCTACACCTTC. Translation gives CASSDRGRRNGYGYTF.

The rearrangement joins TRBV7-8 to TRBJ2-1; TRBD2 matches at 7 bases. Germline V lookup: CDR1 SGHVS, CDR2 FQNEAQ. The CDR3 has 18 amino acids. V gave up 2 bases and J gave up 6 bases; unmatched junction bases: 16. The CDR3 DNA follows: TGTGCCAGCAGCTTATGTGGGGGGGTTGAGAATCGTTGCAATGAGCAGTTCTTC. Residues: CASSLCGGVENRCNEQFF.

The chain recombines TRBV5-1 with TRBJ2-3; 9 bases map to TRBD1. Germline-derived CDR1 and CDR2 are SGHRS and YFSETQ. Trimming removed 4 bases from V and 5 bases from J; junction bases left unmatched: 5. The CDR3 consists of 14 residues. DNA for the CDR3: TGCGCCAGCAGCCCCGGGACAGGGAGAGATACGCAGTATTTT. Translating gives CASSPGTGRDTQYF.

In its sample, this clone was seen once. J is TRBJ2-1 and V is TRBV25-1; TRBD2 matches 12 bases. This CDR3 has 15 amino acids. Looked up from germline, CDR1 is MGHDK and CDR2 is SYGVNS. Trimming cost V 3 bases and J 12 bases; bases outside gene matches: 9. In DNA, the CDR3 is TGTGCCAGCAGTGATCTAGCGGGAGGGTGGGACGTGCAGTTCTTC. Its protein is CASSDLAGGWDVQFF. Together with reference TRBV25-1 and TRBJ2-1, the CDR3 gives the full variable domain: EADIYQTPRYLVIGTGKKITLECSQTMGHDKMYWYQQDPGMELHLIHYSYGVNSTEKGDLSSESTVSRIRTEHFPLTLESARPSHTSQYLCASSDLAGGWDVQFFGPGTRLTVL.

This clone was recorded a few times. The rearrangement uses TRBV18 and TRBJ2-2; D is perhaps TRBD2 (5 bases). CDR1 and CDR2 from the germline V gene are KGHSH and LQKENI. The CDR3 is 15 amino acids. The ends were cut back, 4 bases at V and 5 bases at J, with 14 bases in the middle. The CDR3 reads CASSRVLGPTGELFF. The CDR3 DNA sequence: TGTGCCAGCTCACGGGTACTAGGACCTACCGGGGAGCTGTTTTTT.

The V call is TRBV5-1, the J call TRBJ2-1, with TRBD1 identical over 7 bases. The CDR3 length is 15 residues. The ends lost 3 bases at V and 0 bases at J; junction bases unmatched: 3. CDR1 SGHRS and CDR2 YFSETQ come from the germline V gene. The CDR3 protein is CASSYGTVSYNEQFF. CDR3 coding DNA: TGCGCCAGCAGCTATGGGACAGTCTCCTACAATGAGCAGTTCTTC.

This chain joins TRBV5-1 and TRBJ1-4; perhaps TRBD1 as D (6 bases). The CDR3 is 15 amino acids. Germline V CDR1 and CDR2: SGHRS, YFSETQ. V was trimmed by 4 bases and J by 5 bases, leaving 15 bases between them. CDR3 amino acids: CASSAQGGGNEKLFF. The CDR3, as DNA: TGCGCCAGCAGCGCACAGGGAGGGGGAAATGAAAAACTGTTTTTT.

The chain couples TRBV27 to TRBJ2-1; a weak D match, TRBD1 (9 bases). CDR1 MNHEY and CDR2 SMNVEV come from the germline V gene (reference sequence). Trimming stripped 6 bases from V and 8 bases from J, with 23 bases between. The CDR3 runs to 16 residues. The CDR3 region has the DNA TGTGCCAGCAGCTCGTTTGGGACAGGGACTAGGGATGAGCAGTTCTTC. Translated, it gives CASSSFGTGTRDEQFF.

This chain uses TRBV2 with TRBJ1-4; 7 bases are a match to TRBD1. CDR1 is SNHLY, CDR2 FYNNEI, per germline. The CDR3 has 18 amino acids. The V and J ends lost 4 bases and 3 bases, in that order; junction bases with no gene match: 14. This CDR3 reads CASSARTDRALSNEKLFF. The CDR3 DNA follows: TGTGCCAGCAGTGCCAGAACCGACAGGGCCCTCTCTAATGAAAAACTGTTTTTT.

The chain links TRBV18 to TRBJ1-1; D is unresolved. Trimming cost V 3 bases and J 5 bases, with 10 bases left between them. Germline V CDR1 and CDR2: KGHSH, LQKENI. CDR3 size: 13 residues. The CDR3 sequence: CASSPGVGTEAFF. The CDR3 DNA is TGTGCCAGCTCACCCGGGGTCGGAACTGAAGCTTTCTTT.

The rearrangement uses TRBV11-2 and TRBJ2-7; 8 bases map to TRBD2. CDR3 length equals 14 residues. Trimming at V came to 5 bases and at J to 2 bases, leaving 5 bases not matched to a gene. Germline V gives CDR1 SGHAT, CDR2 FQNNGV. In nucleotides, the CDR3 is TGTGCCAGCAGCCGGGGGGGACTGACCTACGAGCAGTACTTC. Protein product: CASSRGGLTYEQYF.

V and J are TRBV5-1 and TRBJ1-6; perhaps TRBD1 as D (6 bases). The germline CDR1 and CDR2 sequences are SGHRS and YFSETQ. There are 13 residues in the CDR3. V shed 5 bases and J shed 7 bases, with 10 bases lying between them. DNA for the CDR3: TGCGCCAGCAGTCCGGGACAAAATTCACCCCTCCACTTT. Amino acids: CASSPGQNSPLHF.

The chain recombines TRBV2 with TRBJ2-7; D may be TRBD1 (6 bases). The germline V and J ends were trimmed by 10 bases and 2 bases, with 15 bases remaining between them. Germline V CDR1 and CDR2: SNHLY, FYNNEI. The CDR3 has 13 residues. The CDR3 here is CANDRNLTYEQYF. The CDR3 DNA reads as TGTGCCAACGACAGGAACCTAACCTACGAGCAGTACTTC.

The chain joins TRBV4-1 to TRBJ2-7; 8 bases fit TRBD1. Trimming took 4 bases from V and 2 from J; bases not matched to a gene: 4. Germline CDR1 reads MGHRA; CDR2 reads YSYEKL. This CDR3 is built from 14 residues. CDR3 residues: CASSRAGGPYEQYF. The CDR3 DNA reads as TGCGCCAGCAGCCGAGCAGGGGGCCCCTACGAGCAGTACTTC.

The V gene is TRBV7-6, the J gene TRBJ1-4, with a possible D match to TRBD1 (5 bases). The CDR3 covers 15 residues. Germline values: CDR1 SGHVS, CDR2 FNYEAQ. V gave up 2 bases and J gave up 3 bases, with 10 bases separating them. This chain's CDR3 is CASSLSTGPNEKLFF. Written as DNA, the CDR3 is TGTGCCAGCAGCTTATCTACAGGACCTAATGAAAAACTGTTTTTT.

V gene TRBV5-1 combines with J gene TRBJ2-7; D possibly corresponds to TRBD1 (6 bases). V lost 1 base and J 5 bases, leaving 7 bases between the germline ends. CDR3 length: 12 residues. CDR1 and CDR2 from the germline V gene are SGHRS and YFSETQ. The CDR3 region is CASSLRDNEQYF. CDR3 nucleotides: TGCGCCAGCAGCTTGAGGGACAACGAGCAGTACTTC.